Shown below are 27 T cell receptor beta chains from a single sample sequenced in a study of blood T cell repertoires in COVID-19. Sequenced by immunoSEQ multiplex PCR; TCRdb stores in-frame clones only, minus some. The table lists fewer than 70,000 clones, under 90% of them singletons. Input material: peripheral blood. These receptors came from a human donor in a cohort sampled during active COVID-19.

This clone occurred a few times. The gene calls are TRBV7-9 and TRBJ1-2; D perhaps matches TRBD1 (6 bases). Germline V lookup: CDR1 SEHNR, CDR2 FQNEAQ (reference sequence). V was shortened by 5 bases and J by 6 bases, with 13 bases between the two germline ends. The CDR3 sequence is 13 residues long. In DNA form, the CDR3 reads TGTGCCAGCAGCCCTAGACAGGCCCATGGCTACACCTTC. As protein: CASSPRQAHGYTF.

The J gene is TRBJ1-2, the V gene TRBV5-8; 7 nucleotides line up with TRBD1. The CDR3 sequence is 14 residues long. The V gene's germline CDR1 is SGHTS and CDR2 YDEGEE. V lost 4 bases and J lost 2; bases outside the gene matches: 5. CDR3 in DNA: TGTGCCAGCAGCCCCCGGGACAGAAACTATGGCTACACCTTC. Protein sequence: CASSPRDRNYGYTF.

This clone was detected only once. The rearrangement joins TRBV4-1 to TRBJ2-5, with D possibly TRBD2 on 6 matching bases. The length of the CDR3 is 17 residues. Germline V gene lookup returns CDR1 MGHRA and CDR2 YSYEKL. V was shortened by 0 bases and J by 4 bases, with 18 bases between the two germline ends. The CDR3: CASSQDVGGRFRETQYF. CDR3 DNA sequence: TGCGCCAGCAGCCAAGATGTGGGGGGACGGTTCCGAGAGACCCAGTACTTC.

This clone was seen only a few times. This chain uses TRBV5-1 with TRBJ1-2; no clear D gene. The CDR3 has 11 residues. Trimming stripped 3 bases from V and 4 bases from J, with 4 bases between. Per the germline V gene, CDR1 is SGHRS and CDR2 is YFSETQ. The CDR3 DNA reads TGCGCCAGCAGCTACGGCTATGGCTACACCTTC. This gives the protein CASSYGYGYTF.

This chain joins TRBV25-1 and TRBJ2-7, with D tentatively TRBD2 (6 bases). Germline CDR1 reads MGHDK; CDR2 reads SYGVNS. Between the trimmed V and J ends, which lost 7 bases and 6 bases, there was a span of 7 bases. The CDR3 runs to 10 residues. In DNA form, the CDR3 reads TGTGCCAGCACCGGGAGCGAGCAGTACTTC. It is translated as CASTGSEQYF.

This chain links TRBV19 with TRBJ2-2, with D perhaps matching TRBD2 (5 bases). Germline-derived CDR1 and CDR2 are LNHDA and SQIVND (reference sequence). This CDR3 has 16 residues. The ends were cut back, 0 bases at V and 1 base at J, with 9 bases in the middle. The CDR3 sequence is CASSIDQGLNTGELFF. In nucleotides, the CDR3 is TGTGCCAGTAGTATAGATCAAGGACTGAACACCGGGGAGCTGTTTTTT.

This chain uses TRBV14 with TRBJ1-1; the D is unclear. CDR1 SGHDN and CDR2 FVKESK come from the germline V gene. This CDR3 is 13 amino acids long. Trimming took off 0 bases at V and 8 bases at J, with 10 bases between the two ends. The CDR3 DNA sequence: TGTGCCAGCAGCCAAGATCCTTGGAGGGAAGCTTTCTTT. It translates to CASSQDPWREAFF.

CDR3 sequence reads: CASSGHRVGAYEQYF. The CDR3 region has the DNA TGTGCCAGCAGTGGACACAGGGTTGGGGCCTACGAGCAGTACTTC. The chain carries TRBV6-4 and TRBJ2-7; a weak D match, TRBD1 (6 bases). CDR1 MRHNA and CDR2 SNTAGT come from the germline V gene. Trimming shortened V by 4 bases and J by 2 bases, and 15 bases separated the two germline ends. The CDR3 contains 15 residues.

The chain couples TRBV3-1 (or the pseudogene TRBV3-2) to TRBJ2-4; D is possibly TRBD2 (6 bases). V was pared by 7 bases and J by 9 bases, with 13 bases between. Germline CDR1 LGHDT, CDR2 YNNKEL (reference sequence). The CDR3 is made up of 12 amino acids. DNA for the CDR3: TGTGCCAGCACCCCCGGGAGTGGCATTCAGTACTTC. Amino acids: CASTPGSGIQYF.

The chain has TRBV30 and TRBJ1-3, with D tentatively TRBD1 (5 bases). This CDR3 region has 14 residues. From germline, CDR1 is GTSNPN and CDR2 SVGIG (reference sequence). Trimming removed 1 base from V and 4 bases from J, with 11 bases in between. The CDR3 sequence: CAWSGGEWGNTIYF. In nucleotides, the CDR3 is TGTGCCTGGAGTGGGGGGGAGTGGGGAAACACCATATATTTT.

CDR3 region: CASSTWGQGLAEQYF. CDR3 coding DNA: TGTGCCAGTAGCACGTGGGGACAGGGGTTAGCCGAGCAGTACTTC. The chain joins TRBV19 to TRBJ2-7; 10 nucleotides line up with TRBD1. Trimming removed 6 bases from V and 6 bases from J; junction bases left unmatched: 11. The CDR3 is 15 amino acids. From germline, CDR1 is LNHDA and CDR2 SQIVND (reference sequence).

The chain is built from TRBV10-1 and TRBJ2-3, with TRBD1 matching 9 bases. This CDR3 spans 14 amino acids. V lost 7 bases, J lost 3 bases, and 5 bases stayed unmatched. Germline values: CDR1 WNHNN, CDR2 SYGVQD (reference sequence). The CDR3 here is CASIDRGITDTQYF. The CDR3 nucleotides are TGCGCCAGCATAGACAGGGGGATAACAGATACGCAGTATTTT.

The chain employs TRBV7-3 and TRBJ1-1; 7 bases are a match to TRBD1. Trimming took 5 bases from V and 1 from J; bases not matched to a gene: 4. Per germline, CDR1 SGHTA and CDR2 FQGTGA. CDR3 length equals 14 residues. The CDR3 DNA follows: TGTGCCAGCAGCACCGGGACAGCGAACACTGAAGCTTTCTTT. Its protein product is CASSTGTANTEAFF.

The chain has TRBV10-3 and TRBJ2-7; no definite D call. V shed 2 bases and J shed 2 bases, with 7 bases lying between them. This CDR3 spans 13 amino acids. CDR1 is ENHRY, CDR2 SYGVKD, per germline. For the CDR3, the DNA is TGTGCCATCAGTGAGGGCGGTCCCTACGAGCAGTACTTC. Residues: CAISEGGPYEQYF.

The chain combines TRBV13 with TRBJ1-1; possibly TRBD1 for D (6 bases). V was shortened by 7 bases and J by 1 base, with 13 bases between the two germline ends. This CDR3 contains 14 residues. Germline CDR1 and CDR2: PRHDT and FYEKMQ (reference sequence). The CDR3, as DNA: TGTGCCAGCATCCTTCAGACAGGGAACACTGAAGCTTTCTTT. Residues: CASILQTGNTEAFF. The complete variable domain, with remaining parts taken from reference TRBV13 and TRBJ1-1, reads AAGVIQSPRHLIKEKRETATLKCYPIPRHDTVYWYQQGPGQDPQFLISFYEKMQSDKGSIPDRFSAQQFSDYHSELNMSSLELGDSALYFCASILQTGNTEAFFGQGTRLTVV.

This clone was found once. The CDR3 region is CASSTDTGRVTNEKLFF. The DNA for the CDR3 is TGTGCCAGCAGTACAGATACCGGCAGGGTGACTAATGAAAAACTGTTTTTT. The chain joins TRBV2 to TRBJ1-4; D may be TRBD1 (5 bases). This CDR3 is built from 17 residues. From germline, CDR1 is SNHLY and CDR2 FYNNEI. The V and J ends lost 5 bases and 2 bases respectively, with 18 bases between them.

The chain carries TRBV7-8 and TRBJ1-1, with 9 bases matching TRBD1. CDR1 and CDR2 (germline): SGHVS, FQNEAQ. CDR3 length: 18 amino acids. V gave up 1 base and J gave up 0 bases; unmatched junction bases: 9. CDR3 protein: CASSLVGTGNDVNTEAFF. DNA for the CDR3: TGTGCCAGCAGCTTAGTGGGGACAGGGAACGATGTGAACACTGAAGCTTTCTTT.

CDR3 nucleotide sequence: TGCAGTGCTAGTTGGGGTAGCGGGATGGGGGAGCTGTTTTTT. This encodes CSASWGSGMGELFF. The chain combines TRBV20-1 with TRBJ2-2; TRBD2 agrees at 8 bases. Trimming cost V 3 bases and J 8 bases; bases outside gene matches: 8. Germline V gene lookup returns CDR1 DFQATT and CDR2 SNEGSKA (reference sequence). CDR3 length equals 14 residues.

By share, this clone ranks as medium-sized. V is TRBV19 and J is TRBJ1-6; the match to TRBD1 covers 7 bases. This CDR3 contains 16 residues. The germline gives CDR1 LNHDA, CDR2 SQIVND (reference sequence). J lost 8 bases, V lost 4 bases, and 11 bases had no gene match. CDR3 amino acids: CASSTYPTGNDSPLHF. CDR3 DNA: TGTGCCAGTAGTACCTATCCGACAGGGAACGATTCACCCCTCCACTTT.

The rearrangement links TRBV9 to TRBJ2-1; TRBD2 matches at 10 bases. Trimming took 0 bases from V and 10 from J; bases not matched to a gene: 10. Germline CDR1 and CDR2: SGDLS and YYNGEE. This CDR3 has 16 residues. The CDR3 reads CASSVASGGAPREQFF. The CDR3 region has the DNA TGTGCCAGCAGCGTAGCCAGCGGGGGGGCCCCGCGAGAGCAGTTCTTC.

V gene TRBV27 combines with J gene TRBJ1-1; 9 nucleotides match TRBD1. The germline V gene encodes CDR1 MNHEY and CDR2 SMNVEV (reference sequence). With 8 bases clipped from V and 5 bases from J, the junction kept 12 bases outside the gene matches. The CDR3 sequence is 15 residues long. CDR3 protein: CASFISGTGSTEAFF. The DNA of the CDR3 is TGTGCCAGCTTCATTTCCGGGACAGGGTCAACTGAAGCTTTCTTT.

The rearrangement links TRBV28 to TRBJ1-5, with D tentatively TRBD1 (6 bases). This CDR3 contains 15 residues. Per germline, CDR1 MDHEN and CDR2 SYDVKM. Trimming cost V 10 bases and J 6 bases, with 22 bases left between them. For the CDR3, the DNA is TGTGCCAATGGGTGGTTTGGGGGCAGGGGTCAGCCCCAGCATTTT. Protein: CANGWFGGRGQPQHF.

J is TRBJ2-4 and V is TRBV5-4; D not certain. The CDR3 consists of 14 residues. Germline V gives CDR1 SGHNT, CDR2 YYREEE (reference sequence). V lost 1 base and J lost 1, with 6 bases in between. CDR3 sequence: CASSLWRAKNIQYF. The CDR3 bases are TGTGCCAGCAGCTTGTGGCGGGCCAAAAACATTCAGTACTTC. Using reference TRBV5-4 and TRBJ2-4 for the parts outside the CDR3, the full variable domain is ETGVTQSPTHLIKTRGQQVTLRCSSQSGHNTVSWYQQALGQGPQFIFQYYREEENGRGNFPPRFSGLQFPNYSSELNVNALELDDSALYLCASSLWRAKNIQYFGAGTRLSVL.

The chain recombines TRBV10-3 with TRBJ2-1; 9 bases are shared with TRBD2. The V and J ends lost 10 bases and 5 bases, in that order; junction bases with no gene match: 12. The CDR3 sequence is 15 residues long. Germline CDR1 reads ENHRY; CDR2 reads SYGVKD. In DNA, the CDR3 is TGTGCCAGCTATCCAGGGCTAGCGGGGAACAATGAGCAGTTCTTC. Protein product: CASYPGLAGNNEQFF.

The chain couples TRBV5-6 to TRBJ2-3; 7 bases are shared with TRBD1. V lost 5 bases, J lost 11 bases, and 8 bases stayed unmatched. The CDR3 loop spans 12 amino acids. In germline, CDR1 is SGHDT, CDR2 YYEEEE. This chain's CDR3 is CASRGQDVKQYF. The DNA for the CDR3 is TGTGCCAGCAGAGGACAGGACGTAAAGCAGTATTTT.

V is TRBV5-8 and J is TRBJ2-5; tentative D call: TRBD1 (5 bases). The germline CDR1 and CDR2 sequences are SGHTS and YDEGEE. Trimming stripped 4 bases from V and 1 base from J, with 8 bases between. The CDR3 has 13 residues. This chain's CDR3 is CASSHDSQETQYF. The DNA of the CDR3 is TGTGCCAGCAGCCACGACAGCCAAGAGACCCAGTACTTC.

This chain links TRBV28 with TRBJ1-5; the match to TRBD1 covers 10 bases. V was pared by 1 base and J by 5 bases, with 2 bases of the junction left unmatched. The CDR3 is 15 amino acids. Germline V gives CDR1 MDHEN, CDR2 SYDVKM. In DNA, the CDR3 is TGTGCCAGCAGTTTATCTGGGACAGGGGATCAGCCCCAGCATTTT. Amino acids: CASSLSGTGDQPQHF.